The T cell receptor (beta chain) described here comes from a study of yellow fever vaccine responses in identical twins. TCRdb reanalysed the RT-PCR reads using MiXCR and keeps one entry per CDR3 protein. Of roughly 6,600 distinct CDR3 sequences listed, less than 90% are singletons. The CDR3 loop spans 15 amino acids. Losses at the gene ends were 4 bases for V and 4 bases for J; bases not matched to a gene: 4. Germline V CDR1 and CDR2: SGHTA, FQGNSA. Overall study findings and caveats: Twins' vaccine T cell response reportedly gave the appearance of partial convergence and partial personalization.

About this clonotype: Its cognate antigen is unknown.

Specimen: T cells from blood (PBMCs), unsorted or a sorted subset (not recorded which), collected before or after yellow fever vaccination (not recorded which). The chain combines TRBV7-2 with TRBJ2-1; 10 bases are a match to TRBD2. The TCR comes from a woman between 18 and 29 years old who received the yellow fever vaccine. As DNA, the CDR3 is TGTGCCAGCAGCTCGGGACTAGCGACTTACAATGAGCAGTTCTTC. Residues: CASSSGLATYNEQFF. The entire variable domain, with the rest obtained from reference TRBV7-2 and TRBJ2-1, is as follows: GAGVSQSPSNKVTEKGKDVELRCDPISGHTALYWYRQSLGQGLEFLIYFQGNSAPDKSGLPSDRFSAERTGGSVSTLTIQRTQQEDSAVYLCASSSGLATYNEQFFGPGTRLTVL.